The entry below describes one TCR beta chain. Per germline, CDR1 MNHEY and CDR2 SVGAGI. The CDR3 has 14 residues. The germline V and J ends were trimmed by 2 bases and 3 bases, with 11 bases remaining between them. The sample originates from a study of T cell responses to AZD1222 COVID-19 vaccine. Produced via immunoSEQ multiplex PCR; TCRdb's table is partial and in-frame only. This table has roughly 150,000 clones, roughly 90% appearing once. This sample comprised peripheral blood, obtained on day 0 of AZD1222 vaccination. J is TRBJ2-7 and V is TRBV6-5; no clear D gene. This clonotype originated in an adult in good health. The CDR3 sequence is CASSYTGFLYEQYF. CDR3 coding DNA: TGTGCCAGCAGTTACACGGGCTTCCTCTACGAGCAGTACTTC.